This T cell receptor (beta chain) was found in a study of T cells in Graves' hyperthyroidism and ophthalmopathy. Background on the study: Before treatment of any kind, peripheral blood was taken at initial diagnosis.

There were TCR beta CDR3 regions amplified from RNA transcripts. The HTBI primer set was used in a first-round RT-PCR of the TCR CDR3. Using its own MiXCR run on the multiplex PCR reads, TCRdb lists one record per CDR3 protein. Of hundreds of thousands of distinct CDR3 sequences listed, less than 30% were seen once; the top ten hold over 25%. PBMCs stemmed from around 9.3 ml fresh peripheral blood. This clonotype came up many times. Its antigen is as yet unknown. Study-wide findings and caveats: Model-based prediction identified ophthalmopathy a median around 6.5 months prior to its onset.

The material sequenced was blood. The sequence derives from a man aged 40-55 years with Graves' hyperthyroidism that later progressed to Graves' ophthalmopathy.

The CDR3 is CASSPRDRDEQYF. The CDR3, as DNA: TGTGCCAGCAGCCCCCGGGACAGGGACGAGCAGTACTTC. The rearrangement links TRBV13 to TRBJ2-7; 9 bases map to TRBD1. Trimming cost V 5 bases and J 5 bases; bases outside gene matches: 4. In germline, CDR1 is PRHDT, CDR2 FYEKMQ (reference sequence). The CDR3 runs to 13 residues. Full variable domain (missing parts from reference TRBV13 and TRBJ2-7): AAGVIQSPRHLIKEKRETATLKCYPIPRHDTVYWYQQGPGQDPQFLISFYEKMQSDKGSIPDRFSAQQFSDYHSELNMSSLELGDSALYFCASSPRDRDEQYFGPGTRLTVT.